A selection of T cell receptor beta chains follows, all from one sample in a study of cytomegalovirus exposure and HLA in healthy donors. This table comes from immunoSEQ multiplex PCR, and its TCRdb copy is limited to in-frame clones, with some not included. The sample comprises roughly 120,000 clones, 74% of which are singletons, and 4% to 4.5% rests with the top ten. The sequenced sample was PBMCs. These TCRs come from a woman aged 45-59 years in good health and CMV-seropositive. Each CDR3 is given without its conserved first and last residue. Each record gives: V gene, CDR3 protein.

v_call: TRBV7-2; cdr3_aa: ASSPDSLGTDTQY
v_call: TRBV6-6; cdr3_aa: ASSLLGQGLDEQY
v_call: TRBV7-8; cdr3_aa: ASSTSGGTGSETQY
v_call: TRBV5-5; cdr3_aa: ASSLGPGGANTGELF
v_call: TRBV28; cdr3_aa: ASSFSAGGYRKQF
v_call: TRBV4-2; cdr3_aa: ASSQDGGTGNYGYT
v_call: TRBV18; cdr3_aa: ASSPTGVYSNQPQH
v_call: TRBV4-1; cdr3_aa: ASSQDNYSGNTIY
v_call: TRBV10-3; cdr3_aa: AISAAGVGYT
v_call: TRBV6-5; cdr3_aa: ASKTGGWDSPLH
v_call: TRBV5-1; cdr3_aa: ASSGDQGPTGTQY
v_call: TRBV7-9; cdr3_aa: SSSSGQRYGYT
v_call: TRBV5-1; cdr3_aa: ASSGQVGGNEKLF
v_call: TRBV25-1; cdr3_aa: ASSDRAGGPYEQY
v_call: TRBV6-6; cdr3_aa: ASSYGLAKNDEQF
v_call: TRBV30; cdr3_aa: FFKQKAAYEQY
v_call: TRBV29-1; cdr3_aa: SVDPGQGRRGETQY
v_call: TRBV11-2; cdr3_aa: ASSFTGVAAKNIQY
v_call: TRBV6-5; cdr3_aa: ASSRDRGLSGYT
v_call: TRBV30; cdr3_aa: AWSVRLADKGEQF
v_call: TRBV7-9; cdr3_aa: SSSSSTGGGEQF
v_call: TRBV18; cdr3_aa: ASSPTEQETQY
v_call: TRBV5-4; cdr3_aa: ASRQDRDYTDTQY
v_call: TRBV7-4; cdr3_aa: ASSLDRGLAGANEQF
v_call: TRBV5-1; cdr3_aa: ASSYMVREEQF
v_call: TRBV20-1; cdr3_aa: SVRRGIQY
v_call: TRBV27; cdr3_aa: ASRPTGGMSEEQY
v_call: TRBV6-5; cdr3_aa: ASRSSGTDEKLF
v_call: TRBV10-3; cdr3_aa: AISESSGGGDTQY
v_call: TRBV6-5; cdr3_aa: ASTSRSGDYGYT
v_call: TRBV10-1; cdr3_aa: ASSARGRGDEQY
v_call: TRBV11-2; cdr3_aa: ASSLSGGSNQPQH
v_call: TRBV7-2; cdr3_aa: ASSLQWALEQF
v_call: TRBV6-6; cdr3_aa: GAEGQLGVGAF
v_call: TRBV5-4; cdr3_aa: ASSLAGGGGTYNEQF
v_call: TRBV6-1; cdr3_aa: ASSISGDLLH
v_call: TRBV5-1; cdr3_aa: ASSPTSGMNSPLH
v_call: TRBV11-2; cdr3_aa: ASSSGPVGNEQF
v_call: TRBV6-5; cdr3_aa: ASSRASIVEKLF
v_call: TRBV7-6; cdr3_aa: ASSLVAGGNEQY
v_call: TRBV6-1; cdr3_aa: ASSPRGSSGNTIY
v_call: TRBV7-9; cdr3_aa: SSRFAREETQY
v_call: TRBV6-1; cdr3_aa: ASSGSGTGGEIGYT
v_call: TRBV6-5; cdr3_aa: ASRRGGGTGELF
v_call: TRBV11-2; cdr3_aa: ASSLESQGAYEQY
v_call: TRBV9; cdr3_aa: ASSPTGERTDTQY
v_call: TRBV4-3; cdr3_aa: ASSQDAPGTGELF
v_call: TRBV5-1; cdr3_aa: ASSLWRGGFNEQF
v_call: TRBV29-1; cdr3_aa: SVWHPYQETQY
v_call: TRBV6-1; cdr3_aa: ASSSRRETQY
v_call: TRBV9; cdr3_aa: ASSVGERSNEQF
v_call: TRBV18; cdr3_aa: ASSMTEEGKLF